Included here is one T cell receptor (beta chain) sequence, with context. This specimen belongs to a study of blood T cell repertoires in COVID-19. At the level of the study: COVID-19 samples, acute and convalescent, were from the United States, Italy and Spain.

Per the original data handling: Using reference gene primer amplification, nucleated cell counts were estimated. Here immunoSEQ multiplex PCR was the method, and the copy in TCRdb shows in-frame clones only, minus some. V, J and clone size reflect that table, while D and trimming were determined from the DNA. The repertoire holds roughly 340,000 clones, with about 90% as singletons. Germline V gives CDR1 LNHDA, CDR2 SQIVND (reference sequence). The CDR3 is 18 amino acids. J lost 4 bases, V lost 5 bases, and 15 bases had no gene match. This clonotype was sampled from a woman between 25 and 40 years old with COVID-19, enrolled during active disease. The sample consisted of peripheral blood. V and J are TRBV19 and TRBJ2-3; 10 nucleotides line up with TRBD1. The CDR3 nucleotides are TGTGCCAGTAGTCTCCAAGGACTCCGGGACAGGGGTTCAGATACGCAGTATTTT. Translated: CASSLQGLRDRGSDTQYF.